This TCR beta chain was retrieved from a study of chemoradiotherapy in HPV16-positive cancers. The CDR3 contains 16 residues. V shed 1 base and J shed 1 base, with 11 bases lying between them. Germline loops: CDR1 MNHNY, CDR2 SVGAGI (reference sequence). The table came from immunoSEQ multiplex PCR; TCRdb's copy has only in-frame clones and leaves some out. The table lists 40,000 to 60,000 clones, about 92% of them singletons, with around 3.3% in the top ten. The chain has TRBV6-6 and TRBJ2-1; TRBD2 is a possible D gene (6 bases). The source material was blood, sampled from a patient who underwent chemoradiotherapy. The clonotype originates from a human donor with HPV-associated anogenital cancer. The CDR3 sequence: CASSYYQGGSYNEQFF. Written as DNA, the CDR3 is TGTGCCAGCAGTTACTACCAAGGAGGGTCCTACAATGAGCAGTTCTTC.